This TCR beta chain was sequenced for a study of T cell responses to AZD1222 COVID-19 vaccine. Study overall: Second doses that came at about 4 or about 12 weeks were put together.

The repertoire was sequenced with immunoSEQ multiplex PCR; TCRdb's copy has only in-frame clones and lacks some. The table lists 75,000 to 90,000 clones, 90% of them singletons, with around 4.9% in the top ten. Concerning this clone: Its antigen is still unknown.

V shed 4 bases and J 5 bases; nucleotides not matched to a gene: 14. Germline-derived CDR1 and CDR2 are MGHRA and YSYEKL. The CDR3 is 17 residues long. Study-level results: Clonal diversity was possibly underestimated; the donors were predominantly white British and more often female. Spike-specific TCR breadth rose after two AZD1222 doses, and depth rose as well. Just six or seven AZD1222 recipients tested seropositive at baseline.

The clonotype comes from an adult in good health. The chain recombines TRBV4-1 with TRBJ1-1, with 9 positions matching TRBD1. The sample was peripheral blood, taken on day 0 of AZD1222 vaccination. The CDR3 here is CASSPWETGGAGTEAFF. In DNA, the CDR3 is TGCGCCAGCAGCCCTTGGGAAACAGGGGGCGCGGGGACTGAAGCTTTCTTT.